The 17 T cell receptor beta chains presented below share a single source sample, sequenced in a study of technical replicates of blood from a few donors. TCRdb's copy holds only in-frame clones and misses some; the assay was immunoSEQ multiplex PCR. The sample lists around 70,000 clones; 90% to 95% were seen once. The sample taken for sequencing was T cells isolated from PBMCs. The receptor source for this set is a human donor in good health.

In this sample, this clone turned up once. The chain couples TRBV19 to TRBJ2-2, with TRBD1 as a possible D gene (6 bases). V lost 7 bases and J 3 bases, leaving 15 bases between the germline ends. This CDR3 region has 15 residues. Germline CDR1 LNHDA, CDR2 SQIVND (reference sequence). The CDR3 is CASMRGGYDTGELFF. The CDR3 coding sequence is TGTGCCAGTATGCGTGGGGGCTACGACACCGGGGAGCTGTTTTTT.

The gene calls are TRBV10-3 and TRBJ2-3; the D gene is possibly TRBD2 (6 bases). Germline CDR1 ENHRY, CDR2 SYGVKD. This CDR3 has 14 residues. The V and J ends lost 3 bases and 0 bases respectively, with 7 bases between them. The CDR3: CAISESGSTDTQYF. DNA of the CDR3: TGTGCCATCAGTGAAAGCGGGAGCACAGATACGCAGTATTTT.

CDR3 bases: TGTGCCAACGCACAAGTACAGGGTTCGGAGACCCAGTACTTC. This encodes CANAQVQGSETQYF. The chain is built from TRBV6-5 and TRBJ2-5, with D possibly being TRBD1 (6 bases). The V end lost 10 bases, the J end lost 5 bases, and 20 bases lay between the germline ends. The CDR3 length is 14 residues. Germline assignment: CDR1 MNHEY and CDR2 SVGAGI.

V usage is TRBV7-3 and J usage is TRBJ2-7; 7 positions agree with TRBD2. Germline-derived CDR1 and CDR2 are SGHTA and FQGTGA. The ends lost 5 bases at V and 2 bases at J; junction bases unmatched: 9. The CDR3 contains 15 residues. The CDR3, as DNA: TGTGCCAGCAGCCTCCTTCCTAGCGGTCCCTACGAGCAGTACTTC. Protein product: CASSLLPSGPYEQYF.

The chain carries TRBV27 and TRBJ1-1; D may be TRBD1 (5 bases). The germline gives CDR1 MNHEY, CDR2 SMNVEV (reference sequence). The CDR3 contains 14 residues. Trimming took off 3 bases at V and 1 base at J, with 9 bases between the two ends. The CDR3 loop reads CASSFAGGNTEAFF. The CDR3 DNA reads TGTGCCAGCAGTTTCGCGGGGGGGAACACTGAAGCTTTCTTT.

This rearrangement joins TRBV18 to TRBJ1-2; D perhaps matches TRBD1 (5 bases). Germline loops: CDR1 KGHSH, CDR2 LQKENI. The CDR3 is made up of 15 amino acids. The germline V and J ends were trimmed by 3 bases and 5 bases, with 16 bases remaining between them. The CDR3 reads CASSPGGADPYGYTF. The CDR3 region has the DNA TGTGCCAGCTCACCGGGGGGTGCTGATCCTTATGGCTACACCTTC.

This rearrangement joins TRBV9 to TRBJ2-7, with TRBD1 matching over 8 bases. The CDR3 runs 14 residues. V trimming: 0 bases; J trimming: 6 bases; junction bases outside the gene matches: 5. Germline loops: CDR1 SGDLS, CDR2 YYNGEE. The CDR3 DNA follows: TGTGCCAGCAGCGTAGAGGACAGGGTCGGCGAGCAGTACTTC. It encodes CASSVEDRVGEQYF.

This sequence joins TRBV28 and TRBJ2-3, with a tentative D call TRBD1 (6 bases). The CDR3 spans 17 residues. The ends were cut back, 2 bases at V and 1 base at J, with 16 bases in the middle. Germline V gives CDR1 MDHEN, CDR2 SYDVKM. CDR3 sequence: CASSLPTGRVGTDTQYF. The CDR3 region has the DNA TGTGCCAGCAGTTTACCCACAGGGCGAGTGGGCACAGATACGCAGTATTTT.

This clone was detected a few times. The chain employs TRBV6-5 and TRBJ1-1; D unresolved. The CDR3 runs 13 residues. V dropped 8 bases and J dropped 3 bases, with 13 bases sitting between them. Per the germline V gene, CDR1 is MNHEY and CDR2 is SVGAGI. CDR3 loop: CASQRTDYTEAFF. The CDR3 bases are TGTGCCAGCCAGCGTACCGACTACACTGAAGCTTTCTTT.

The rearrangement joins TRBV28 to TRBJ2-1, with D maybe TRBD2 (6 bases). CDR3 size: 12 residues. The V end lost 6 bases, the J end lost 7 bases, and 10 bases lay between the germline ends. The V gene's germline CDR1 is MDHEN and CDR2 SYDVKM. The CDR3 bases are TGTGCCAGCAGGGTCAGCGGGAATGAGCAGTTCTTC. Translated, it gives CASRVSGNEQFF.

This chain uses TRBV28 with TRBJ1-3; maybe TRBD1 (5 bases). Per the germline V gene, CDR1 is MDHEN and CDR2 is SYDVKM. V shed 7 bases and J shed 4 bases, with 11 bases lying between them. CDR3 length: 13 amino acids. The CDR3 loop reads CASIPGEGNTIYF. As DNA, the CDR3 is TGTGCCAGCATTCCGGGGGAAGGAAACACCATATATTTT.

This chain joins TRBV29-1 and TRBJ2-7, with 11 bases matching TRBD1. The J segment lost 3 bases and the V segment lost 2 bases, leaving 6 bases of the junction unmatched. This CDR3 spans 15 amino acids. Germline V gives CDR1 SQVTM, CDR2 ANQGSEA. CDR3: CSVESGTGGYYEQYF. The CDR3 coding sequence is TGCAGCGTTGAATCCGGGACAGGGGGATACTACGAGCAGTACTTC.

As concerns this clone: At the DNA level, this CDR3 is encoded by other sequences in the same sample as well. The chain combines TRBV9 with TRBJ2-1, with unresolved D. V was pared by 1 base and J by 0 bases, with 5 bases between. This CDR3 is 14 amino acids long. Germline V gives CDR1 SGDLS, CDR2 YYNGEE. CDR3 coding DNA: TGTGCCAGCAGCGTAAGTAGCTCCTACAATGAGCAGTTCTTC. Translating gives CASSVSSSYNEQFF.

This chain connects TRBV7-9 to TRBJ2-3, with no clear D. V was clipped by 2 bases and J by 3 bases, with 6 bases between them. The CDR3 has 13 residues. CDR1 SEHNR and CDR2 FQNEAQ come from the germline V gene (reference sequence). The CDR3 spells CASSLPMTDTQYF. CDR3 DNA sequence: TGTGCCAGCAGCTTACCAATGACAGATACGCAGTATTTT.

This chain connects TRBV30 to TRBJ1-1, with a possible D match to TRBD1 (5 bases). The CDR3 totals 13 residues. The V gene lost 2 bases and the J gene lost 0 bases, with 7 bases spanning the gap. Germline V gene data show CDR1 as GTSNPN and CDR2 as SVGIG (reference sequence). CDR3: CAWSRGVNTEAFF. In DNA, the CDR3 is TGTGCCTGGAGTCGGGGGGTGAACACTGAAGCTTTCTTT.

This rearrangement joins TRBV23-1 to TRBJ2-7, with D possibly being TRBD1 (6 bases). TRBV23-1 is an open reading frame whose function is uncertain. This CDR3 has 16 residues. Trimming removed 0 bases from V and 2 bases from J, with 14 bases in between. The CDR3 region is CASSQSKSRTAYEQYF. The CDR3 region has the DNA TGCGCCAGCAGTCAATCTAAATCCAGGACAGCCTACGAGCAGTACTTC.

J is TRBJ2-2 and V is TRBV6-6, with no clear D. There are 16 residues in the CDR3. The germline V and J ends were trimmed by 0 bases and 1 base, with 9 bases remaining between them. Germline values: CDR1 MNHNY, CDR2 SVGAGI (reference sequence). This chain's CDR3 is CASSYSSSQNTGELFF. In nucleotides, the CDR3 is TGTGCCAGCAGTTACTCGAGTTCGCAGAACACCGGGGAGCTGTTTTTT.